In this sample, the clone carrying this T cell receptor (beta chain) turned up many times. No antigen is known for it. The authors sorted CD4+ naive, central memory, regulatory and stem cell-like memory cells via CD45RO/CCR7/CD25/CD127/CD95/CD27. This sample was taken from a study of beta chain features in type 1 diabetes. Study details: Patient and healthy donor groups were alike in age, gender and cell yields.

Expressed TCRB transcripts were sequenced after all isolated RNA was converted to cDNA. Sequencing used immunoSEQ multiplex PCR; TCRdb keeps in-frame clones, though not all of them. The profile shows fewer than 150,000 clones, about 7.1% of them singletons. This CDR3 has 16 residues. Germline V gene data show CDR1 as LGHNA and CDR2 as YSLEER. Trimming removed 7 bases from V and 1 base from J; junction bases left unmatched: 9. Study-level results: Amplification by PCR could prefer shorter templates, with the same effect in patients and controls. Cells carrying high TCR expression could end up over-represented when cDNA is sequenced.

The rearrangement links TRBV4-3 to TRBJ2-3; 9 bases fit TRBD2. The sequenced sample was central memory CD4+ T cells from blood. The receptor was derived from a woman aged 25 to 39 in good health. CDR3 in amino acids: CASTRQAGGGTDTQYF. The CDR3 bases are TGCGCCAGCACCCGCCAAGCGGGAGGAGGCACAGATACGCAGTATTTT.